One and the same sample provided the 30 T cell receptor beta chains below, sequenced in a study of shared clonotypes between healthy human individuals. Naive CD8 isolation took CD45RO-negative cells positively selected for CCR7 and excluded terminally differentiated effector memory CD45RA+ cells. Assay used: immunoSEQ multiplex PCR; TCRdb lists only in-frame clones, some missing. This sample carries about 2 million clones, over 85% of them seen once, and the ten largest clones take around 1.2%. Sequenced input: naive CD8+ T cells sorted from blood. These receptors were taken from a man between 18 and 35 years old in good health.

This clone was detected only once. The V gene is TRBV27, the J gene TRBJ2-7, with D possibly matching TRBD1 (5 bases). CDR3 length: 13 amino acids. The germline V and J ends were trimmed by 5 bases and 2 bases, with 10 bases remaining between them. In germline, CDR1 is MNHEY, CDR2 SMNVEV (reference sequence). The CDR3 DNA follows: TGTGCCAGCAGTGGCGACAGACCCTACGAGCAGTACTTC. Its translation is CASSGDRPYEQYF.

This chain uses TRBV7-9 with TRBJ2-7; 8 positions agree with TRBD1. The CDR3 runs 15 residues. The germline CDR1 and CDR2 sequences are SEHNR and FQNEAQ (reference sequence). The V segment lost 4 bases and the J segment 5 bases; nucleotides outside the gene matches: 10. The CDR3 DNA reads TGTGCCAGCAGCTCGAACAGGGGGAAAGGCGACGAGCAGTACTTC. It encodes CASSSNRGKGDEQYF.

The chain couples TRBV7-8 to TRBJ1-5; the D is unclear. This CDR3 spans 15 amino acids. V lost 1 base to trimming and J lost 4 bases, with 11 bases between them. Germline V CDR1 and CDR2: SGHVS, FQNEAQ. The CDR3 DNA sequence: TGTGCCAGCAGCTTAGTCCCGGAGGGAAATCAGCCCCAGCATTTT. Translated, it gives CASSLVPEGNQPQHF.

This rearrangement joins TRBV5-4 to TRBJ1-2; perhaps TRBD1 as D (6 bases). The germline V gene has CDR1 SGHNT and CDR2 YYREEE (reference sequence). The CDR3 is 15 amino acids. The V end was cut by 4 bases, the J end by 4 bases, with 17 bases between. The CDR3 nucleotides are TGTGCCAGCAGCCAGGAATCAGGGGAGGGCTATGGCTACACCTTC. This sequence encodes CASSQESGEGYGYTF. Using reference TRBV5-4 and TRBJ1-2 for the parts outside the CDR3, the full variable domain is ETGVTQSPTHLIKTRGQQVTLRCSSQSGHNTVSWYQQALGQGPQFIFQYYREEENGRGNFPPRFSGLQFPNYSSELNVNALELDDSALYLCASSQESGEGYGYTFGSGTRLTVV.

The chain uses TRBV4-1 and TRBJ1-6, with D hard to call. This CDR3 comprises 11 residues. The ends were cut back, 4 bases at V and 13 bases at J, with 8 bases in the middle. CDR1 is MGHRA and CDR2 is YSYEKL in the germline V gene. This CDR3 reads CASSPGGPLHF. The CDR3 nucleotides are TGCGCCAGCAGCCCAGGTGGCCCCCTCCACTTT.

V and J are TRBV27 and TRBJ2-4; D possibly corresponds to TRBD2 (7 bases). The CDR3 totals 17 residues. The germline gives CDR1 MNHEY, CDR2 SMNVEV (reference sequence). V dropped 1 base and J dropped 0 bases, with 13 bases sitting between them. CDR3 sequence (DNA): TGTGCCAGCAGTTTATACGGGGGCGGGGGAGCCAAAAACATTCAGTACTTC. This translates into CASSLYGGGGAKNIQYF.

The chain combines TRBV5-6 with TRBJ2-2, with D maybe TRBD1 (6 bases). Trimming stripped 0 bases from V and 2 bases from J, with 8 bases between. The CDR3 loop spans 15 amino acids. The germline V gene encodes CDR1 SGHDT and CDR2 YYEEEE. The CDR3 coding sequence is TGTGCCAGCAGCTTGGACAGGGACAACACCGGGGAGCTGTTTTTT. Translating gives CASSLDRDNTGELFF.

The chain joins TRBV27 to TRBJ2-2, with 13 nucleotides matching TRBD2. Germline CDR1 MNHEY, CDR2 SMNVEV (reference sequence). The trim removed 7 bases at V and 8 bases at J, leaving 1 base unmatched. The length of the CDR3 is 13 residues. The CDR3 nucleotides read TGTGCCAGCAAACTAGCGGGAGGGGGGGAGCTGTTTTTT. Protein product: CASKLAGGGELFF.

This chain joins TRBV27 and TRBJ1-5; 12 bases agree with TRBD1. V was pared by 1 base and J by 7 bases, with 5 bases of the junction left unmatched. This CDR3 is built from 16 residues. Germline CDR1 is MNHEY and CDR2 is SMNVEV (reference sequence). The DNA for the CDR3 is TGTGCCAGCAGTTTATTAGGGACAGGGGGCGTCCAGCCCCAGCATTTT. Translating gives CASSLLGTGGVQPQHF.

V usage is TRBV4-1 and J usage is TRBJ2-7; perhaps TRBD1 as D (6 bases). V was clipped by 0 bases and J by 6 bases, with 15 bases between them. The CDR3 is made up of 15 amino acids. Germline V CDR1 and CDR2: MGHRA, YSYEKL. In DNA, the CDR3 is TGCGCCAGCAGCCAAGATCCCCCCCGCAGGGGCGAGCAGTACTTC. Amino acids: CASSQDPPRRGEQYF.

Points on this clone: At the DNA level, this CDR3 is encoded by other sequences in the same sample as well. The chain is built from TRBV4-1 and TRBJ1-3; 8 bases are shared with TRBD1. This CDR3 is built from 15 residues. CDR1 and CDR2 (germline): MGHRA, YSYEKL. The trim removed 0 bases at V and 4 bases at J, leaving 2 bases unmatched. CDR3 sequence (DNA): TGCGCCAGCAGCCAAGAGAGGACAGGGGGAAACACCATATATTTT. Its translation is CASSQERTGGNTIYF.

This clone was detected only once. The V gene is TRBV30, the J gene TRBJ1-6; D perhaps matches TRBD1 (6 bases). CDR1 is GTSNPN and CDR2 is SVGIG in the germline V gene (reference sequence). This CDR3 comprises 16 residues. V was trimmed by 5 bases and J by 1 base, leaving 15 bases between them. CDR3 sequence reads: CAWGGQTVSYNSPLHF. CDR3 nucleotide sequence: TGTGCCTGGGGAGGACAGACCGTTTCCTATAATTCACCCCTCCACTTT.

With regard to this clone: Different DNA sequences within this sample yield the same CDR3. This chain links TRBV30 with TRBJ2-3, with D unclear. V lost 2 bases and J lost 0, with 0 bases in between. The CDR3 totals 11 residues. Germline V gene data show CDR1 as GTSNPN and CDR2 as SVGIG (reference sequence). The CDR3 protein is CAWSSTDTQYF. In nucleotides, the CDR3 is TGTGCCTGGAGTAGCACAGATACGCAGTATTTT.

V is TRBV6-5 and J is TRBJ2-3, with 7 bases lining up with TRBD1. The CDR3 runs 14 residues. Germline V gene lookup returns CDR1 MNHEY and CDR2 SVGAGI. V lost 4 bases to trimming and J lost 1 base; unmatched junction nucleotides: 2. As DNA, the CDR3 is TGTGCCAGCAGTTGGACAGGAGGCACAGATACGCAGTATTTT. Translation: CASSWTGGTDTQYF.

This clone was observed a handful of times. Other DNA sequences in the sample encode the same CDR3. The rearrangement uses TRBV15 and TRBJ2-7; TRBD1 agrees at 7 bases. V dropped 5 bases and J dropped 2; count of bases not matched to a gene: 3. The length of the CDR3 is 13 residues. Germline-derived CDR1 and CDR2 are LNHNV and YYDKDF (reference sequence). CDR3 coding DNA: TGTGCCACCAGCGGTGACAGGGCCTACGAGCAGTACTTC. This translates into CATSGDRAYEQYF.

The rearrangement joins TRBV7-9 to TRBJ2-7; D possibly corresponds to TRBD1 (5 bases). V dropped 4 bases and J dropped 0 bases, with 10 bases sitting between them. The CDR3 totals 14 residues. CDR1 SEHNR and CDR2 FQNEAQ come from the germline V gene (reference sequence). This chain's CDR3 is CASSYGTGSYEQYF. For the CDR3, the DNA is TGTGCCAGCAGCTATGGTACAGGCTCCTACGAGCAGTACTTC.

Remarks on this clone: Other nucleotide sequences in the sample specify the same CDR3. V gene TRBV10-1 combines with J gene TRBJ2-2; D is uncertain. Germline V gene sequence: CDR1 WNHNN, CDR2 SYGVQD (reference sequence). V lost 2 bases and J lost 7, with 2 bases in between. This CDR3 comprises 11 residues. The DNA of the CDR3 is TGCGCCAGCAGTGAGGGCGGGGAGCTGTTTTTT. Protein sequence: CASSEGGELFF.

This sequence joins TRBV6-5 and TRBJ1-1; a possible D gene is TRBD1 (6 bases). Germline V CDR1 and CDR2: MNHEY, SVGAGI. The CDR3 is made up of 13 amino acids. V was pared by 5 bases and J by 6 bases, with 13 bases between. DNA of the CDR3: TGTGCCAGCAGTCCCGGGGGGCTCTCTGAAGCTTTCTTT. Encoded protein: CASSPGGLSEAFF.

This chain uses TRBV7-8 with TRBJ1-4; D uncertain. This CDR3 has 15 amino acids. V shed 0 bases and J shed 0 bases, with 5 bases lying between them. Per germline, CDR1 SGHVS and CDR2 FQNEAQ. CDR3: CASSLAIPTNEKLFF. The CDR3 DNA is TGTGCCAGCAGCTTAGCCATACCAACTAATGAAAAACTGTTTTTT.

The chain couples TRBV6-5 to TRBJ2-2; D unclear. The germline V gene encodes CDR1 MNHEY and CDR2 SVGAGI. V lost 3 bases and J 3 bases, leaving 14 bases between the germline ends. The CDR3 loop spans 16 amino acids. Written as DNA, the CDR3 is TGTGCCAGCAGTTATCTCCCAGACGTAGACACCGGGGAGCTGTTTTTT. Translating it yields CASSYLPDVDTGELFF.

The chain joins TRBV2 to TRBJ2-3; D uncertain. The CDR3 runs 15 residues. Trimming took 6 bases from V and 3 from J, leaving 16 bases between them. Germline assignment: CDR1 SNHLY and CDR2 FYNNEI. CDR3: CASSPYRLNTDTQYF. In DNA, the CDR3 is TGTGCCAGCAGCCCGTACCGATTAAATACAGATACGCAGTATTTT.

In the case of this clone: Other DNA sequences within the sample encode an identical CDR3. V usage is TRBV4-1 and J usage is TRBJ2-7; 10 bases fit TRBD1. CDR1 and CDR2 (germline): MGHRA, YSYEKL. J lost 4 bases, V lost 4 bases, and 4 bases had no gene match. The CDR3 has 14 residues. CDR3 loop: CASSLRDRGYEQYF. CDR3 DNA: TGCGCCAGCAGCCTCCGGGACAGGGGATACGAGCAGTACTTC.

The CDR3 DNA reads TGTGCCAGCAGCTTGGTATTTGGGGAAGGGAGCTATGGCTACACCTTC. Its protein is CASSLVFGEGSYGYTF. This sequence joins TRBV7-9 and TRBJ1-2; D remains unclear. Germline V gene lookup returns CDR1 SEHNR and CDR2 FQNEAQ (reference sequence). This CDR3 is built from 16 residues. Trimming removed 3 bases from V and 4 bases from J, with 18 bases in between.

V usage is TRBV7-9 and J usage is TRBJ2-7; D gene unclear. Germline values: CDR1 SEHNR, CDR2 FQNEAQ (reference sequence). The CDR3 covers 13 residues. V dropped 5 bases and J dropped 1 base, with 9 bases sitting between them. The CDR3 DNA follows: TGTGCCAGCAGCCAAAGCTTGTCCTACGAGCAGTACTTC. Encoded protein: CASSQSLSYEQYF.

V usage is TRBV19 and J usage is TRBJ2-7; perhaps D is TRBD1 or TRBD2 (7 bases each). V lost 4 bases to trimming and J lost 0 bases, with 13 bases between them. The CDR3 contains 15 residues. The germline V gene encodes CDR1 LNHDA and CDR2 SQIVND (reference sequence). CDR3 loop: CASSTDREGSYEQYF. DNA of the CDR3: TGTGCCAGTAGTACTGACAGGGAGGGCTCCTACGAGCAGTACTTC. The whole variable domain, filled in from reference TRBV19 and TRBJ2-7, reads DGGITQSPKYLFRKEGQNVTLSCEQNLNHDAMYWYRQDPGQGLRLIYYSQIVNDFQKGDIAEGYSVSREKKESFPLTVTSAQKNPTAFYLCASSTDREGSYEQYFGPGTRLTVT.

Concerning this clone: Other DNA sequences in this specimen translate into the identical CDR3. V and J are TRBV19 and TRBJ2-7; a weak D match, TRBD2 (5 bases). Per germline, CDR1 LNHDA and CDR2 SQIVND (reference sequence). The CDR3 length is 14 residues. Trimming pared 1 base from V and 1 base from J, leaving 8 bases between. The CDR3 spells CASSIGRGSYEQYF. In DNA form, the CDR3 reads TGTGCCAGTAGTATAGGTCGGGGTTCCTACGAGCAGTACTTC.

This chain connects TRBV19 to TRBJ2-7; 12 bases line up with TRBD2. V lost 9 bases, J lost 3 bases, and 6 bases stayed unmatched. The CDR3 totals 14 residues. CDR1 is LNHDA and CDR2 is SQIVND in the germline V gene (reference sequence). DNA for the CDR3: TGTGCCAGCGGGGTGACTAGCGGGAGCTACGAGCAGTACTTC. Translating gives CASGVTSGSYEQYF.

This sequence joins TRBV9 and TRBJ1-3; D ambiguous. Germline CDR1 SGDLS, CDR2 YYNGEE. The CDR3 runs 15 residues. V lost 2 bases, J lost 0 bases, and 9 bases lay in between. The DNA of the CDR3 is TGTGCCAGCAGCGTCGCAGACTTCTCTGGAAACACCATATATTTT. Protein product: CASSVADFSGNTIYF.

The rearrangement links TRBV7-9 to TRBJ2-7; no definite D call. This CDR3 comprises 11 residues. Trimming removed 5 bases from V and 3 bases from J, with 5 bases in between. Per the germline V gene, CDR1 is SEHNR and CDR2 is FQNEAQ (reference sequence). In nucleotides, the CDR3 is TGTGCCAGCAGCAACAACTACGAGCAGTACTTC. Protein sequence: CASSNNYEQYF. Supplemented by reference TRBV7-9 and TRBJ2-7, the full variable domain reads DTGVSQNPRHKITKRGQNVTFRCDPISEHNRLYWYRQTLGQGPEFLTYFQNEAQLEKSRLLSDRFSAERPKGSFSTLEIQRTEQGDSAMYLCASSNNYEQYFGPGTRLTVT.

V usage is TRBV6-5 and J usage is TRBJ2-5; D perhaps matches TRBD1 (6 bases). V was cut by 7 bases and J by 3 bases, with 15 bases left in between. The CDR3 spans 14 residues. From germline, CDR1 is MNHEY and CDR2 SVGAGI. The CDR3 nucleotides read TGTGCCAGCACCCCAACAGGGTGGAAAGAGACCCAGTACTTC. This gives the protein CASTPTGWKETQYF.